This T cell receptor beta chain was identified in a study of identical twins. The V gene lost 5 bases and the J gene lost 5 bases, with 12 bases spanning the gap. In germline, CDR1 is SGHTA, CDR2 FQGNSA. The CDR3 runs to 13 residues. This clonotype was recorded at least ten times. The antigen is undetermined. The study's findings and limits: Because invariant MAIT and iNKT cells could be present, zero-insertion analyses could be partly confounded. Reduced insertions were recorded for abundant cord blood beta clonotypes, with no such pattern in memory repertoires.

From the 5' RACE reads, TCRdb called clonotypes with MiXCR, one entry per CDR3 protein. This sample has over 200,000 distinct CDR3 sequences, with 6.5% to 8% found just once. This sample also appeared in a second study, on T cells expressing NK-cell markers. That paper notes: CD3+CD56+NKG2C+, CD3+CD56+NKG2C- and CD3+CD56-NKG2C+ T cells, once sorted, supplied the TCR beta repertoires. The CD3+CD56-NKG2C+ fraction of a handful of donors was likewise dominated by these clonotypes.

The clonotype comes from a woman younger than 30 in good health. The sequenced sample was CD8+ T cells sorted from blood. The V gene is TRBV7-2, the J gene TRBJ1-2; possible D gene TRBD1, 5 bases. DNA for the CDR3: TGTGCCAGCAGCGCCAACAGGCGATATGGCTACACCTTC. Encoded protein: CASSANRRYGYTF.